This T cell receptor (beta chain) was identified in a study of OX40 agonist ivuxolimab in advanced cancers. Trimming cost V 4 bases and J 2 bases, with 8 bases left between them. The germline CDR1 and CDR2 sequences are LNHDA and SQIVND (reference sequence). The CDR3 has 13 amino acids. The protocol was immunoSEQ multiplex PCR, while the TCRdb copy is restricted to in-frame clones and leaves out a portion. The repertoire consists of about 54,000 clones, with 85% to 90% occurring once and the leading ten covering 1.4%. Drawing of blood for sampling happened at baseline, at cycle 4 day 1, and at cycle 7 day 1.

V is TRBV19 and J is TRBJ2-5, with D hard to call. This sequence was found in an adult with an advanced solid tumor such as melanoma, head and neck, liver or kidney cancer. Sequencing was performed on CD4+ or CD8+ T cells sorted from blood, taken in a trial of the OX40 agonist ivuxolimab. CDR3 residues: CASSKSNQETQYF. DNA of the CDR3: TGTGCCAGTAGTAAGAGTAATCAAGAGACCCAGTACTTC. The full variable domain, with the rest looked up from reference TRBV19 and TRBJ2-5, is DGGITQSPKYLFRKEGQNVTLSCEQNLNHDAMYWYRQDPGQGLRLIYYSQIVNDFQKGDIAEGYSVSREKKESFPLTVTSAQKNPTAFYLCASSKSNQETQYFGPGTRLLVL.